The clone carrying this TCR beta chain was observed a handful of times. Its specificity is unknown. This CDR3 region has 16 residues. The V end lost 1 base, the J end lost 2 bases, and 13 bases lay between the germline ends. The germline CDR1 and CDR2 sequences are SGHNT and YYREEE (reference sequence). These data originate in a study of cytomegalovirus exposure and HLA in healthy donors. Sequenced by immunoSEQ multiplex PCR; TCRdb stores in-frame clones only, minus some. The repertoire holds some 110,000 clones, with around 88% as singletons. General study findings and limits: The authors listed 150 to 200 TCR beta chains as cytomegalovirus-associated.

The source is a young man in good health and CMV-seronegative. The chain is built from TRBV5-4 and TRBJ2-4; TRBD1 might be the D (6 bases). The sequenced sample was PBMCs. The CDR3 loop is CASSLTGSSSKNIQYF. In DNA form, the CDR3 reads TGTGCCAGCAGCTTGACAGGGAGTAGTTCCAAAAACATTCAGTACTTC.